This T cell receptor beta chain was observed in a study of blood T cell repertoires in COVID-19. A single count supports this clone. Data came from immunoSEQ multiplex PCR; TCRdb stores just in-frame clones and leaves some out. The sample contains approximately 160,000 clones, approximately 88% of which appear only once. V dropped 7 bases and J dropped 5; count of bases not matched to a gene: 10. The length of the CDR3 is 16 residues. Germline V gives CDR1 SNHLY, CDR2 FYNNEI. The chain recombines TRBV2 with TRBJ1-4; the match to TRBD1 covers 10 bases. The source material was peripheral blood. The origin of this receptor is a woman older than 75 with active or convalescent COVID-19. Here the CDR3 reads CASTRADRGRNEKLFF. CDR3 bases: TGTGCCAGCACCAGAGCCGACAGGGGGCGAAATGAAAAACTGTTTTTT. Drawing the rest from reference TRBV2 and TRBJ1-4, the complete variable domain is EPEVTQTPSHQVTQMGQEVILRCVPISNHLYFYWYRQILGQKVEFLVSFYNNEISEKSEIFDDQFSVERPDGSNFTLKIRSTKLEDSAMYFCASTRADRGRNEKLFFGSGTQLSVL.